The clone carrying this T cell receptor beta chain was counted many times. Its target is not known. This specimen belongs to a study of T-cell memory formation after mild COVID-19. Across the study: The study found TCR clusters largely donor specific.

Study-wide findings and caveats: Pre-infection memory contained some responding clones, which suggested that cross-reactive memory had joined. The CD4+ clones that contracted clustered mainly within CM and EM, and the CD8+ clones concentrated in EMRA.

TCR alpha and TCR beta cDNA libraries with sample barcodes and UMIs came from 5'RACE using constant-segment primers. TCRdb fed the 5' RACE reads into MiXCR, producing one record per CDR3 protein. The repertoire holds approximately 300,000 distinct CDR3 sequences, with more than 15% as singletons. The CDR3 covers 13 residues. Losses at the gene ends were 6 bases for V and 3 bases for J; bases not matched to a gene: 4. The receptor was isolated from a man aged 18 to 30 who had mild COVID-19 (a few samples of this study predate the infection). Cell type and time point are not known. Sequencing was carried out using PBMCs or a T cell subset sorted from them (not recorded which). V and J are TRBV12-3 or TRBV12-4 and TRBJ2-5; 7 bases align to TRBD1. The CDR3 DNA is TGTGCCAGCAGCCGCGGACAGGAAGAGACCCAGTACTTC. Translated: CASSRGQEETQYF.